This is a list of T cell receptor beta chains from one sample in a study of cytomegalovirus exposure and HLA in healthy donors. Sequencing was performed with immunoSEQ multiplex PCR; in TCRdb, only in-frame clones are kept and a portion is missing. The data contain some 76,000 clones, around 85% of them singletons. The material sequenced was PBMCs. These receptors were taken from a woman aged 45-59 years in good health and CMV-seronegative. Each CDR3 is given with its conserved first and last residue.

j_call | v_call | cdr3_aa
TRBJ2-3 | TRBV19 | CASSMGQPPDTQYF
TRBJ1-6 | TRBV5-4 | CASNLGGGQGYSPLHF
TRBJ1-4 | TRBV9 | CASSVFGGTNEKLFF
TRBJ1-2 | TRBV13 | CASSPTGQGADYGYTF
TRBJ1-4 | TRBV6-1 | CASRLAEKLFF
TRBJ1-5 | TRBV7-9 | CASSPPGQGAGQPQHF
TRBJ1-1 | TRBV10-1 | CASSDILAEMNTEAFF
TRBJ1-2 | TRBV4-2 | CASSQGQMGNYGYTF
TRBJ1-1 | TRBV28 | CASTDRGLVEAFF
TRBJ1-6 | TRBV28 | CASSFRDRRNSPLHF
TRBJ1-1 | TRBV13 | CASSETGSWNTEAFF
TRBJ2-1 | TRBV2 | CASSEVARYNEQFF
TRBJ2-3 | TRBV28 | CASSFAGKNTDTQYF
TRBJ2-1 | TRBV5-1 | CASSSLAGGPNEQFF
TRBJ1-4 | TRBV6-5 | CASSPDFNEKLFF
TRBJ2-5 | TRBV5-1 | CASSLNAANPQETQYF
TRBJ2-3 | TRBV19 | CASKADFSTDTQYF
TRBJ1-2 | TRBV19 | CASSPRGHGYTF
TRBJ2-4 | TRBV11-3 | CASSLDREGREYF
TRBJ2-3 | TRBV5-1 | CASSLELADTQYF
TRBJ2-1 | TRBV7-9 | CASSPLTSGGVRFF
TRBJ2-7 | TRBV29-1 | CSVLQQGYEQYF
TRBJ2-5 | TRBV9 | CASSASLAGGLGPMETQYF
TRBJ1-5 | TRBV5-6 | CASRGTGERLNQPQHF
TRBJ1-6 | TRBV7-3 | CASSSTGGRNSPLHF
TRBJ1-5 | TRBV2 | CASSDLAAMGNQPQHF
TRBJ1-3 | TRBV6-5 | CASSPAALNTIYF
TRBJ2-6 | TRBV5-4 | CASSPPGQGTAGANVLTF
TRBJ2-5 | TRBV10-1 | CASSETGVETQYF
TRBJ1-2 | TRBV18 | CASSYPTGLDNYGYTF
TRBJ2-1 | TRBV6-1 | CASNILAGGPYEQFF
TRBJ2-1 | TRBV9 | CASSLGGDNEQFF
TRBJ1-2 | TRBV30 | CAWSVTGSYGYTF
TRBJ2-3 | TRBV5-1 | CASSARLAGTDTQYF
TRBJ2-4 | TRBV11-1 | CASSLRSSGTGDIQYF
TRBJ2-5 | TRBV4-2 | CASSQEAGAIIQTQYF
TRBJ2-7 | TRBV27 | CASSLSASGTYLDEQYF
TRBJ2-5 | TRBV6-5 | CASSRSSGGGETQYF
TRBJ2-2 | TRBV2 | CASSLQGTPTGELFF
TRBJ1-1 | TRBV5-4 | CASSSFGDRTSSTEAFF
. | TRBV29-1 | CSVVVSSYEQYF
TRBJ1-2 | TRBV4-1 | CASSQRQGANYGYTF
TRBJ2-1 | TRBV28 | CASSSGLAGELGNEQFF
TRBJ2-7 | TRBV5-1 | CASSLGTTSGNSYEQYF
TRBJ2-1 | TRBV18 | CASSPPILGQVPYNEQFF
TRBJ1-1 | TRBV4-1 | CASSPPVGRGSTEAFF
TRBJ1-5 | TRBV19 | CASSIVADNQPQHF
TRBJ2-3 | TRBV18 | CASSPGLGADTQYF
TRBJ2-3 | TRBV2 | CASSSPGLANTADTQYF
TRBJ2-5 | TRBV5-1 | CASSEGSGGGETQYF
TRBJ1-5 | TRBV28 | CASSLTVSNQPQHF
TRBJ2-7 | TRBV27 | CASSSLPGGSYEQYF
TRBJ2-7 | TRBV6-1 | CASSRTSGRAYEQYF
TRBJ1-3 | TRBV19 | CASSSQGYSGNTIYF
TRBJ2-7 | TRBV16 | CASSRGVLGIYEQYF
TRBJ2-2 | TRBV7-6 | CASSARAGTGELFF
TRBJ2-1 | TRBV25-1 | CASSLRGTHEQFF
TRBJ1-6 | TRBV5-1 | CASSLGQVNSPLHF
TRBJ1-5 | TRBV4-1 | CASSQDPQQFNQPQHF